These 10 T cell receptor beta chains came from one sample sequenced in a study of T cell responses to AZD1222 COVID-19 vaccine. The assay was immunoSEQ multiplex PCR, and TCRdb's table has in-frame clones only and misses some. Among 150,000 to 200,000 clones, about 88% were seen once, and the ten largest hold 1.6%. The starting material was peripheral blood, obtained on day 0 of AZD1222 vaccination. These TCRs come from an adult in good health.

The CDR3 nucleotides read TGTGCCAGCAGTAACGCGGGGAACCAAGAGACCCAGTACTTC. This sequence encodes CASSNAGNQETQYF. The chain employs TRBV6-2 or TRBV6-3 and TRBJ2-5, with D possibly TRBD2 on 6 matching bases. This CDR3 region has 14 residues. V lost 5 bases and J lost 0, with 10 bases in between. CDR1 is MNHEY, CDR2 SVGEGT, per germline.

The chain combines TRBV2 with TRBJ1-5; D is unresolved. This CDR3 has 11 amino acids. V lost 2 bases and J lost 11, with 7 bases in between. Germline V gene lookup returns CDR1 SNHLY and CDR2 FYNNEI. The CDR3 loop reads CASSESMAQHF. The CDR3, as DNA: TGTGCCAGCAGTGAAAGTATGGCCCAGCATTTT.

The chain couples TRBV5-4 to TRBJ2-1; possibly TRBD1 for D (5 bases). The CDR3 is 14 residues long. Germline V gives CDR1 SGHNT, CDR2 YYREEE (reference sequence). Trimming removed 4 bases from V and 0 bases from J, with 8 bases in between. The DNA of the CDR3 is TGTGCCAGCAGCAGTCAGGGCTCCTACAATGAGCAGTTCTTC. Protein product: CASSSQGSYNEQFF.

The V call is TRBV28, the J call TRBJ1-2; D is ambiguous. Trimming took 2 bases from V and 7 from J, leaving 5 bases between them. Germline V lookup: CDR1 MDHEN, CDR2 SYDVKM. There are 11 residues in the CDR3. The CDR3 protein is CASSLAGGYTF. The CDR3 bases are TGTGCCAGCAGTTTAGCGGGTGGCTACACCTTC.

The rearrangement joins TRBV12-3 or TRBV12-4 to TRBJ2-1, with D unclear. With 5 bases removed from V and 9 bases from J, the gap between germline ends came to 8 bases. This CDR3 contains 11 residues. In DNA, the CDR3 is TGTGCCAGCAGTCTGGACGGTGAGCAGTTCTTC. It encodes CASSLDGEQFF.

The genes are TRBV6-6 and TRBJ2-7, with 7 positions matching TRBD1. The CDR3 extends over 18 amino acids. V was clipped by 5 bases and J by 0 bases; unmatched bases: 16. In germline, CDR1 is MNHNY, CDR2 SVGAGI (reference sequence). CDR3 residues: CASSQQRQGTIPSYEQYF. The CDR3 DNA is TGTGCCAGCAGTCAACAGAGACAGGGAACAATCCCCTCCTACGAGCAGTACTTC.

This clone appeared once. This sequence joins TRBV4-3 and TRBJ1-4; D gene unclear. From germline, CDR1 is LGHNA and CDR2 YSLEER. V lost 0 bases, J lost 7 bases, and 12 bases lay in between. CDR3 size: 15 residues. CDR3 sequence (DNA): TGCGCCAGCAGCCAAGATCTGGGAAGGCTTGAAAAACTGTTTTTT. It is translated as CASSQDLGRLEKLFF.

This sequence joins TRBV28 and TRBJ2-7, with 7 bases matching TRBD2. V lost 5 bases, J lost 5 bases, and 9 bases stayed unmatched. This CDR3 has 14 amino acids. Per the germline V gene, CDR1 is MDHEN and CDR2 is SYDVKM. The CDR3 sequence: CASSPPGGSHEQYF. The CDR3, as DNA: TGTGCCAGCAGTCCCCCCGGCGGGAGCCACGAGCAGTACTTC. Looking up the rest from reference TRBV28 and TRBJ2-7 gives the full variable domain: DVKVTQSSRYLVKRTGEKVFLECVQDMDHENMFWYRQDPGLGLRLIYFSYDVKMKEKGDIPEGYSVSREKKERFSLILESASTNQTSMYLCASSPPGGSHEQYFGPGTRLTVT.

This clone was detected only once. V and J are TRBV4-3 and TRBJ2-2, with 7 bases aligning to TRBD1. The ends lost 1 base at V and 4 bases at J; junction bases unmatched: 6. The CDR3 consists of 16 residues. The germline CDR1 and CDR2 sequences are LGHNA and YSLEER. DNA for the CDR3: TGCGCCAGCAGCCAAGCCAGGGGGATTCGCACCGGGGAGCTGTTTTTT. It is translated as CASSQARGIRTGELFF.

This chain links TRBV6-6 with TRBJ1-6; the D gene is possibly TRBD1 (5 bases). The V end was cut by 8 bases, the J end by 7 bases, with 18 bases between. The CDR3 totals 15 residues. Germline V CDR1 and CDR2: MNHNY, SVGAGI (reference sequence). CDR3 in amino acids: CASGSAGTGNSPLHF. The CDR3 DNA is TGTGCCAGCGGAAGCGCGGGGACGGGGAATTCACCCCTCCACTTT.